The sequence of this T cell receptor (beta chain) was determined in a study of cytomegalovirus exposure and HLA in healthy donors. The donors were members of the validation cohort, which comprised under 150 subjects and was separate from the first cohort of several hundred subjects. Repertoires were generated with immunoSEQ multiplex PCR, while TCRdb's copy carries only in-frame clones and drops some. The sample consists of 60,000 to 85,000 clones, under 96% of them appearing once. General observations from the study: The listing of 160 or so TCR beta chains classed them as cytomegalovirus-associated. With high specificity and sensitivity, the classifier reportedly diagnosed cytomegalovirus status. In the 100 to 150 validation repertoires, about 94% of cluster scores exceeded 0, per a later analysis.

Germline CDR1 MRHNA, CDR2 SNTAGT. The CDR3 covers 13 residues. The V and J ends lost 6 bases and 3 bases respectively, with 11 bases between them. This clone was seen once. What it binds is unknown. V gene TRBV6-4 combines with J gene TRBJ1-2; D not certain. Sequencing was performed on PBMCs. The sequence came from a woman aged 18-29 years in good health and CMV-seropositive. CDR3 amino acids: CASRGGEDYGYTF. The CDR3 DNA sequence: TGTGCCAGCAGGGGAGGAGAGGACTATGGCTACACCTTC.